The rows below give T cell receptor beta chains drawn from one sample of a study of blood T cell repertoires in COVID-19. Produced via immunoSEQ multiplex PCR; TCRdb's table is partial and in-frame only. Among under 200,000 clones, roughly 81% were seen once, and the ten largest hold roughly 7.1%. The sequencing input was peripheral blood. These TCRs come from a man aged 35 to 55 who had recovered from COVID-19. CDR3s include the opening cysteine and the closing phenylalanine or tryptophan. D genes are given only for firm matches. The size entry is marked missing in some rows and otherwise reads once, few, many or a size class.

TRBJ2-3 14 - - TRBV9 CASSVGELVSTQYF TGTGCCAGCAGCGTAGGGGAACTAGTAAGTACGCAGTATTTT
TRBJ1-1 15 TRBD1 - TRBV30 CAWSFDRGMNTEAFF TGTGCCTGGAGTTTCGACAGGGGGATGAACACTGAAGCTTTCTTT
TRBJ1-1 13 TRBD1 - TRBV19 CASSLTGGTEAFF TGTGCCAGTAGCTTGACAGGGGGCACTGAAGCTTTCTTT
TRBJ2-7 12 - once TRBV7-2 CASTPGANEQYF TGTGCCAGCACCCCAGGGGCCAACGAGCAGTACTTC
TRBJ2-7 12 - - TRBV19 CASRGLTYEQYF TGTGCCAGCAGGGGTTTAACCTACGAGCAGTACTTC
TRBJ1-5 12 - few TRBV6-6 CASRQGNQPQHF TGTGCCAGCCGGCAGGGGAATCAGCCCCAGCATTTT
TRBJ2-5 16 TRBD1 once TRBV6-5 CASSYVWTGGQETQYF TGTGCCAGCAGTTACGTTTGGACAGGGGGACAAGAGACCCAGTACTTC
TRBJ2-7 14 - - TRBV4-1 CASSQGAESYEQYF TGCGCCAGCAGCCAGGGGGCGGAGAGCTACGAGCAGTACTTC
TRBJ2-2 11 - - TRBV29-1 CSVVVGGWLFF TGCAGCGTTGTTGTGGGGGGTTGGCTGTTTTTT
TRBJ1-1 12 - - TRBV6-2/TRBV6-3 CASSYTGTEAFF TGTGCCAGCAGTTACACGGGCACTGAAGCTTTCTTT
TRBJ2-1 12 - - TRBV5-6 CASSLQGNEQFF TGTGCCAGCAGCTTACAGGGCAATGAGCAGTTCTTC
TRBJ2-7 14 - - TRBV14 CASSQVEQLSEQYF TGTGCCAGCAGCCAAGTTGAACAGTTAAGCGAGCAGTACTTC
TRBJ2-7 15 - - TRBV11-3 CASSPRTAGSYEQYF TGTGCCAGCAGCCCGCGGACGGCGGGCTCCTACGAGCAGTACTTC
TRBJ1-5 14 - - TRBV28 CASRGGQFNQPQHF TGTGCCAGCAGAGGTGGGCAGTTTAATCAGCCCCAGCATTTT
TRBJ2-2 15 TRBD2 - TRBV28 CASSLREALHGELFF TGTGCCAGCAGTTTACGGGAGGCCCTTCACGGGGAGCTGTTTTTT
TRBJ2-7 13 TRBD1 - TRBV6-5 CASGSQGVREQYF TGTGCCAGCGGCTCACAGGGGGTAAGGGAGCAGTACTTC
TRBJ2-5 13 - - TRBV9 CASSVVRAGTQYF TGTGCCAGCAGCGTAGTTAGGGCGGGGACCCAGTACTTC
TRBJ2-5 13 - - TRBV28 CASRHRDLETQYF TGTGCCAGCAGACACAGGGATTTGGAGACCCAGTACTTC
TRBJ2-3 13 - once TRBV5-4 CASGTQVVGTQYF TGTGCCAGCGGTACCCAGGTCGTGGGCACGCAGTATTTT
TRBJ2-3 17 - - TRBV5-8 CASSRRLGGTLTDTQYF TGTGCCAGCAGCCGCCGTTTGGGCGGGACCCTCACAGATACGCAGTATTTT
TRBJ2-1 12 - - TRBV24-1 CATSDPSNEQFF TGTGCCACCAGTGACCCTTCGAATGAGCAGTTCTTC
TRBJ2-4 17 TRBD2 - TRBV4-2 CASSLLTSSTTKNIQYF TGTGCCAGCAGCCTGTTGACTAGCAGTACTACCAAAAACATTCAGTACTTC
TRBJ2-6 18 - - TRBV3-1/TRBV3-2 CASSLLPGHHSGANVLTF TGTGCCAGCAGCCTTCTTCCGGGACACCACTCTGGGGCCAACGTCCTGACTTTC
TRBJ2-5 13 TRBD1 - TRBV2 CASSRDRGETQYF TGTGCCAGCAGCCGGGACAGGGGAGAGACCCAGTACTTC
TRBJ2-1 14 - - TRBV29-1 CSAADWRSGNEQFF TGCAGCGCTGCTGATTGGCGCTCCGGGAATGAGCAGTTCTTC
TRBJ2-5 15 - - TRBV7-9 CASSLMRSSKETQYF TGTGCCAGCAGCTTAATGCGTAGCAGCAAAGAGACCCAGTACTTC
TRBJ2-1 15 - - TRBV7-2 CASSSQPGVYNEQFF TGTGCCAGCAGCTCCCAGCCCGGGGTCTACAATGAGCAGTTCTTC
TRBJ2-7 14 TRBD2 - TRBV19 CASGPAGESYEQYF TGTGCCAGTGGTCCAGCGGGAGAGTCCTACGAGCAGTACTTC
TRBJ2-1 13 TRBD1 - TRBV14 CASSSQQGNEQFF TGTGCCAGCAGCTCCCAACAGGGGAATGAGCAGTTCTTC
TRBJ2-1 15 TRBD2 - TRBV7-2 CASSLSGGLYNEQFF TGTGCCAGCAGCTTAAGCGGGGGGCTCTACAATGAGCAGTTCTTC
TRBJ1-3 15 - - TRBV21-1 CASSKAAGWRNTIYF TGTGCCAGCAGCAAAGCGGCAGGGTGGAGAAACACCATATATTTT
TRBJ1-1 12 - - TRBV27 CASGGSVTEAFF TGTGCCAGCGGGGGGTCAGTCACTGAAGCTTTCTTT
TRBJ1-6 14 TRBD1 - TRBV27 CASSVGQGNSPLHF TGTGCCAGCAGTGTGGGACAGGGAAATTCACCCCTCCACTTT
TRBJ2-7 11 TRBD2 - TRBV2 CASRGGSEQYF TGTGCCAGCAGGGGAGGGTCCGAGCAGTACTTC
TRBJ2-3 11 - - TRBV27 CASSYQGTQYF TGTGCCAGCAGTTATCAGGGCACGCAGTATTTT
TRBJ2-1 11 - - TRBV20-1 CSARRGTEQFF TGCAGTGCTAGACGGGGAACCGAGCAGTTCTTC
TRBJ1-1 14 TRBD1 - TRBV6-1 CASSDTGGVTEAFF TGTGCCAGCAGTGACACAGGGGGCGTTACTGAAGCTTTCTTT
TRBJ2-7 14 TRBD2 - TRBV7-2 CASSLEAGGREQYF TGTGCCAGCAGCTTAGAAGCGGGGGGGCGCGAGCAGTACTTC
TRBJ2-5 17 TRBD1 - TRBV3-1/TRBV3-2 CASSQPLGGQGGETQYF TGTGCCAGCAGCCAGCCCCTTGGAGGACAGGGGGGGGAGACCCAGTACTTC
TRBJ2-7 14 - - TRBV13 CASSLGAGGVEQYF TGTGCCAGCAGCTTAGGGGCGGGCGGGGTCGAGCAGTACTTC
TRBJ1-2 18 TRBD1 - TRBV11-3 CASTRGGGQGAHNYGYTF TGTGCCAGCACCCGGGGTGGTGGACAGGGGGCCCACAACTATGGCTACACCTTC
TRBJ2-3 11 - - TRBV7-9 CASSDLDTQYF TGTGCCAGCAGCGACTTAGATACGCAGTATTTT
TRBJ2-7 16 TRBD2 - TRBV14 CASSKREGLAGGEQYF TGTGCCAGCAGTAAAAGGGAGGGACTAGCGGGAGGTGAGCAGTACTTC
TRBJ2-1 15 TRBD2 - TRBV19 CASRRTGTAGDEQFF TGTGCCAGTAGACGGACCGGGACCGCGGGGGATGAGCAGTTCTTC
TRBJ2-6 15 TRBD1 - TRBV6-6 CASRTGGSGANVLTF TGTGCCAGCAGAACAGGGGGCTCTGGGGCCAACGTCCTGACTTTC